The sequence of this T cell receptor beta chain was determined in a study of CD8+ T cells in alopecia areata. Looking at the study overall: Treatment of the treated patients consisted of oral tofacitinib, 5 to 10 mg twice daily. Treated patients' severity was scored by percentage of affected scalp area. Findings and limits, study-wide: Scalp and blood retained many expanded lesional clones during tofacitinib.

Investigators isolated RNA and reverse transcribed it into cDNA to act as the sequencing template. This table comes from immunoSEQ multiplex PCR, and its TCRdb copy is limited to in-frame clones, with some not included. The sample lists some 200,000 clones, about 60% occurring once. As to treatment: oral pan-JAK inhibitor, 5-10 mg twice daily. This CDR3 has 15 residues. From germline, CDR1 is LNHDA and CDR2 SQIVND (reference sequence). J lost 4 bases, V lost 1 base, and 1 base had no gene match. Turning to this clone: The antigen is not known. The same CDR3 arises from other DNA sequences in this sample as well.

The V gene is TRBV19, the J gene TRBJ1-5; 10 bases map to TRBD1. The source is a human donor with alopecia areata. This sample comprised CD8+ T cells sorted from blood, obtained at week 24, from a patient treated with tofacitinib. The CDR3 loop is CASSIGTGGNQPQHF. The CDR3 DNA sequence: TGTGCCAGTAGTATAGGGACAGGGGGAAATCAGCCCCAGCATTTT.